A single sample gave rise to the 13 T cell receptor beta chains below, sequenced in a study of blood T cell repertoires in COVID-19. Profiling relied on immunoSEQ multiplex PCR, and the TCRdb table lists in-frame clones only, not all of them. The profile covers approximately 190,000 clones, with approximately 86% appearing a single time and approximately 23% taken by the ten largest. The sample taken for sequencing was PBMCs or T cells enriched from blood (not recorded which). These receptors originate from a woman aged 40-49 years in a cohort exposed to, infected with or recovered from COVID-19 (not recorded which).

V gene TRBV13 combines with J gene TRBJ1-1; possible D gene TRBD1, 6 bases. Germline CDR1 is PRHDT and CDR2 is FYEKMQ (reference sequence). Trimming cost V 4 bases and J 0 bases, with 12 bases left between them. CDR3 length: 15 amino acids. CDR3 amino acids: CASSSPGHLNTEAFF. CDR3 nucleotide sequence: TGTGCCAGCAGCTCCCCGGGACACCTGAACACTGAAGCTTTCTTT.

The chain is built from TRBV7-9 and TRBJ2-5; possibly TRBD1 for D (6 bases). The CDR3 length is 14 residues. CDR1 and CDR2 from the germline V gene are SEHNR and FQNEAQ (reference sequence). V was pared by 5 bases and J by 4 bases, with 14 bases between. The CDR3 DNA follows: TGTGCCAGCAGCCCCAGAGGGGGTAGAGAGACCCAGTACTTC. Amino acids: CASSPRGGRETQYF.

The chain joins TRBV19 to TRBJ1-2; TRBD1 matches 8 bases. The V segment lost 6 bases and the J segment 1 base; nucleotides outside the gene matches: 7. Germline values: CDR1 LNHDA, CDR2 SQIVND (reference sequence). The CDR3 spans 15 residues. The CDR3 DNA reads TGTGCCAGTAGGTCCGGGACAGGTCATAACTATGGCTACACCTTC. It codes for CASRSGTGHNYGYTF.

This clone appeared a few times. The genes are TRBV7-9 and TRBJ2-5, with a tentative D call TRBD2 (5 bases). V shed 1 base and J shed 3 bases, with 6 bases lying between them. Germline loops: CDR1 SEHNR, CDR2 FQNEAQ (reference sequence). This CDR3 is built from 13 residues. CDR3 protein: CASSLGGKETQYF. CDR3 bases: TGTGCCAGCAGCTTAGGAGGGAAAGAGACCCAGTACTTC.

J is TRBJ1-2 and V is TRBV5-1; D is unclear. Per the germline V gene, CDR1 is SGHRS and CDR2 is YFSETQ. V shed 4 bases and J shed 6 bases, with 19 bases lying between them. This CDR3 has 15 residues. The CDR3 loop reads CASSPVPSGGDGYTF. Here the CDR3 DNA reads TGCGCCAGCAGCCCCGTCCCGAGTGGCGGGGATGGCTACACCTTC. The full variable domain, completed using reference TRBV5-1 and TRBJ1-2, is KAGVTQTPRYLIKTRGQQVTLSCSPISGHRSVSWYQQTPGQGLQFLFEYFSETQRNKGNFPGRFSGRQFSNSRSEMNVSTLELGDSALYLCASSPVPSGGDGYTFGSGTRLTVV.

V and J are TRBV6-5 and TRBJ1-2; weak D call: TRBD1 (6 bases). Looked up from germline, CDR1 is MNHEY and CDR2 is SVGAGI. The CDR3 length is 12 residues. The V end lost 6 bases, the J end lost 5 bases, and 10 bases lay between the germline ends. The CDR3 DNA sequence: TGTGCCAGCAGGACTACAGGGTATGGCTACACCTTC. Its protein is CASRTTGYGYTF.

V is TRBV2 and J is TRBJ1-1, with D maybe TRBD1 (5 bases). CDR3 length equals 14 residues. Deletions cut 2 bases from V and 4 bases from J, with 11 bases between. From germline, CDR1 is SNHLY and CDR2 FYNNEI. The CDR3 spells CASSEREGSTEAFF. DNA of the CDR3: TGTGCCAGCAGTGAACGGGAGGGGAGCACTGAAGCTTTCTTT. The complete variable domain, with remaining parts taken from reference TRBV2 and TRBJ1-1, reads EPEVTQTPSHQVTQMGQEVILRCVPISNHLYFYWYRQILGQKVEFLVSFYNNEISEKSEIFDDQFSVERPDGSNFTLKIRSTKLEDSAMYFCASSEREGSTEAFFGQGTRLTVV.

The gene calls are TRBV4-1 and TRBJ1-2; 9 nucleotides agree with TRBD1. The V segment lost 1 base and the J segment 2 bases; nucleotides outside the gene matches: 5. Germline V gives CDR1 MGHRA, CDR2 YSYEKL. The CDR3 totals 16 residues. The CDR3 nucleotides read TGCGCCAGCAGCCAAGCGATAGACAGGGGGAACTATGGCTACACCTTC. It is translated as CASSQAIDRGNYGYTF.

V usage is TRBV6-5 and J usage is TRBJ2-2; TRBD2 aligns across 9 bases. This CDR3 region has 14 residues. Germline CDR1 reads MNHEY; CDR2 reads SVGAGI. After removal of 6 bases from V and 4 bases from J, the junction contained 3 bases not matched to a gene. CDR3 loop: CASRAGGGTGELFF. The CDR3 DNA follows: TGTGCCAGCAGGGCGGGGGGGGGCACCGGGGAGCTGTTTTTT.

The chain carries TRBV30 and TRBJ2-1; the match to TRBD2 covers 9 bases. The V and J ends lost 5 bases and 0 bases, in that order; junction bases with no gene match: 2. The CDR3 runs 14 residues. Germline V gene lookup returns CDR1 GTSNPN and CDR2 SVGIG (reference sequence). For the CDR3, the DNA is TGTGCCTGGTATAGCGGGAGCTCCTACAATGAGCAGTTCTTC. Translated, it gives CAWYSGSSYNEQFF.

The chain couples TRBV2 to TRBJ2-2; TRBD2 matches at 14 bases. Germline CDR1 SNHLY, CDR2 FYNNEI. J lost 6 bases, V lost 8 bases, and 5 bases had no gene match. This CDR3 has 15 amino acids. The CDR3 sequence is CASRTSGGRAGELFF. The CDR3 DNA sequence: TGTGCCAGCCGGACTAGCGGGGGGCGAGCCGGGGAGCTGTTTTTT.

V gene TRBV19 combines with J gene TRBJ2-2; TRBD1 agrees at 7 bases. V trimming: 2 bases; J trimming: 4 bases; junction bases outside the gene matches: 1. CDR3 length: 14 amino acids. From germline, CDR1 is LNHDA and CDR2 SQIVND (reference sequence). The CDR3 here is CASSIRQGTGELFF. The CDR3 region has the DNA TGTGCCAGTAGTATAAGACAGGGCACCGGGGAGCTGTTTTTT.

This chain's CDR3 is CASSQVSASVYNEQFF. Here the CDR3 DNA reads TGCGCCAGCAGCCAAGTCTCCGCTAGCGTCTACAATGAGCAGTTCTTC. This chain links TRBV4-3 with TRBJ2-1; maybe TRBD2 (6 bases). Trimming removed 1 base from V and 3 bases from J, with 13 bases in between. In germline, CDR1 is LGHNA, CDR2 YSLEER. The CDR3 consists of 16 residues.